The table lists the clone carrying this T cell receptor beta chain with a few counts. The sample is drawn from a study of T-cell reconstitution after alpha-beta-depleted transplantation in children. The CDR3 covers 16 residues. Germline-derived CDR1 and CDR2 are SGHDT and YYEEEE. The V and J ends lost 4 bases and 4 bases respectively, with 18 bases between them. Unique molecular identifiers were built into the TCRbeta library. TCRdb recomputed calls from the PCR reads with MiXCR, one row per CDR3 protein. The data show over 550,000 distinct CDR3 sequences, with approximately 10% seen just once and less than 5% held by the top ten.

The source was PBMCs from the stem cell graft donor, collected from the stem cell graft. The V call is TRBV5-6, the J call TRBJ1-3; D is possibly TRBD1 (5 bases). The source is a human donor who donated a stem cell graft to a child with acute myeloid leukemia. The CDR3 spells CASSPRGGYLGNTIYF. In DNA, the CDR3 is TGTGCCAGCAGCCCTAGGGGAGGTTACCTCGGAAACACCATATATTTT.